The 32 T cell receptor beta chains below were found in one sample sequenced in a study of CD8 T cells in Susac syndrome. The RNA, 0.5 to 1 ug, was put through reverse transcription using random hexamers. One entry per CDR3 protein, called by TCRdb with MiXCR from the immunoSEQ multiplex PCR reads. The sample contains a few hundred thousand distinct CDR3 sequences, about 89% of which appear only once. The sequenced material came from CD8+ T cells from PBMCs. Receptors originate from a human donor with multiple sclerosis.

The chain couples TRBV6-6 to TRBJ1-1; a possible D gene is TRBD1 (6 bases). Germline V gene data show CDR1 as MNHNY and CDR2 as SVGAGI (reference sequence). V lost 6 bases and J lost 1, with 18 bases in between. This CDR3 is 16 amino acids long. The CDR3 region is CASRYPGQKKNTEAFF. For the CDR3, the DNA is TGTGCCAGCAGGTACCCGGGACAAAAAAAGAACACTGAAGCTTTCTTT.

The CDR3 nucleotides are TGTGCCAGCAGACCACTAGCGGGGGGGCTTGAGCAGTTCTTC. Amino acids: CASRPLAGGLEQFF. The genes are TRBV19 and TRBJ2-1; TRBD2 aligns across 13 bases. Unmatched junction bases numbered 8, after V lost 9 bases and J lost 9 bases. The CDR3 sequence is 14 residues long. Germline V gives CDR1 LNHDA, CDR2 SQIVND (reference sequence).

The chain recombines TRBV6-2 or TRBV6-3 with TRBJ2-7, with 11 nucleotides matching TRBD2. CDR1 is MNHEY and CDR2 is SVGEGT in the germline V gene. This CDR3 has 15 residues. The J segment lost 3 bases and the V segment lost 2 bases, leaving 3 bases of the junction unmatched. The DNA for the CDR3 is TGTGCCAGCAGTTACGGGACTAGCGGCTTCTACGAGCAGTACTTC. Its translation is CASSYGTSGFYEQYF.

This sequence joins TRBV10-3 and TRBJ2-1; 8 bases line up with TRBD2. This CDR3 is built from 15 residues. The V gene's germline CDR1 is ENHRY and CDR2 SYGVKD. V trimming: 6 bases; J trimming: 6 bases; junction bases outside the gene matches: 10. In DNA form, the CDR3 reads TGTGCCATCAGGGGGAAAGCGGGAGAGTCCAATGAGCAGTTCTTC. It codes for CAIRGKAGESNEQFF.

V is TRBV7-9 and J is TRBJ2-7; TRBD2 is a possible D gene (5 bases). The CDR3 contains 18 residues. The germline CDR1 and CDR2 sequences are SEHNR and FQNEAQ (reference sequence). Between the trimmed V and J ends, which lost 2 bases and 4 bases, there was a span of 24 bases. This CDR3 is CASSLSRLLAGVGYEQYF. The DNA for the CDR3 is TGTGCCAGCAGCTTATCTAGACTGCTCGCGGGCGTCGGGTACGAGCAGTACTTC.

The rearrangement links TRBV30 to TRBJ2-1; 7 bases agree with TRBD2. V dropped 2 bases and J dropped 5; count of bases not matched to a gene: 0. The length of the CDR3 is 12 residues. Looked up from germline, CDR1 is GTSNPN and CDR2 is SVGIG (reference sequence). The CDR3 region is CAWSLADNEQFF. The CDR3 nucleotides are TGTGCCTGGAGTCTAGCGGACAATGAGCAGTTCTTC.

This clonotype was detected once. This sequence joins TRBV10-3 and TRBJ2-7; D tentatively fits TRBD1 or TRBD2 (5 bases each). With 6 bases removed from V and 3 bases from J, the gap between germline ends came to 15 bases. This CDR3 has 14 residues. The germline gives CDR1 ENHRY, CDR2 SYGVKD. This CDR3 is CAIRPRDGIYEQYF. For the CDR3, the DNA is TGTGCCATCAGACCCCGGGACGGAATCTACGAGCAGTACTTC.

This chain's CDR3 is CASSISAFLAGDYNEQFF. DNA of the CDR3: TGTGCCAGTAGTATCTCCGCCTTCCTAGCGGGAGACTACAATGAGCAGTTCTTC. The rearrangement joins TRBV19 to TRBJ2-1; 10 bases align to TRBD2. The CDR3 has 18 residues. V shed 3 bases and J 3 bases; nucleotides not matched to a gene: 11. The germline V gene has CDR1 LNHDA and CDR2 SQIVND (reference sequence).

This chain links TRBV27 with TRBJ2-7; 14 positions match TRBD2. The ends lost 0 bases at V and 5 bases at J; junction bases unmatched: 0. The CDR3 is 15 amino acids. Germline V gives CDR1 MNHEY, CDR2 SMNVEV (reference sequence). The CDR3, as DNA: TGTGCCAGCAGTTTATCGGGACTAGCGGGAGACGAGCAGTACTTC. As protein: CASSLSGLAGDEQYF.

This clonotype came up once. The chain has TRBV30 and TRBJ2-7; D may be TRBD1 (6 bases). Germline assignment: CDR1 GTSNPN and CDR2 SVGIG (reference sequence). V was shortened by 3 bases and J by 1 base, with 10 bases between the two germline ends. The CDR3 sequence is 13 residues long. CDR3 bases: TGTGCCTGGAGCTCGGGACAATCCTACGAGCAGTACTTC. The encoded protein is CAWSSGQSYEQYF.

The rearrangement uses TRBV7-9 and TRBJ2-5; 8 nucleotides agree with TRBD2. The CDR3 is made up of 15 amino acids. V dropped 5 bases and J dropped 5; count of bases not matched to a gene: 10. CDR1 SEHNR and CDR2 FQNEAQ come from the germline V gene (reference sequence). DNA of the CDR3: TGTGCCAGCAGCGATCGGGGGGGCGCGGTGGAGACCCAGTACTTC. It is translated as CASSDRGGAVETQYF.

The chain is built from TRBV29-1 and TRBJ2-4; D is ambiguous. The germline gives CDR1 SQVTM, CDR2 ANQGSEA. The CDR3 loop spans 12 amino acids. Trimming cost V 7 bases and J 0 bases, with 7 bases left between them. CDR3 in DNA: TGCAGCGCTACCGGAGCCAAAAACATTCAGTACTTC. Amino acid sequence: CSATGAKNIQYF.

This clonotype was counted a single time. The chain carries TRBV7-3 and TRBJ1-6; D call uncertain. The CDR3 is 14 residues long. Germline V gene data show CDR1 as SGHTA and CDR2 as FQGTGA. Between the trimmed V and J ends, which lost 3 bases and 5 bases, there was a span of 8 bases. The CDR3 region has the DNA TGTGCCAGCAGCTTGAACAGAGATAATTCACCCCTCCACTTT. This gives the protein CASSLNRDNSPLHF.

The V and J genes are TRBV28 and TRBJ2-1, with D perhaps matching TRBD2 (5 bases). The CDR3 has 15 amino acids. The germline V gene encodes CDR1 MDHEN and CDR2 SYDVKM. The ends were cut back, 2 bases at V and 5 bases at J, with 13 bases in the middle. CDR3 sequence: CASSLMKGVDNEQFF. CDR3 coding DNA: TGTGCCAGCAGTTTAATGAAGGGAGTCGACAATGAGCAGTTCTTC.

Only one count was recorded for this clonotype. The chain joins TRBV5-8 to TRBJ2-5; D is undetermined. The V gene's germline CDR1 is SGHTS and CDR2 YDEGEE. V lost 0 bases and J lost 5, with 17 bases in between. The CDR3 is 16 amino acids. The CDR3 sequence is CASSLVGSGYGETQYF. The CDR3 coding sequence is TGTGCCAGCAGCTTGGTGGGTTCGGGCTACGGGGAGACCCAGTACTTC. Filled out from reference TRBV5-8 and TRBJ2-5, the complete variable domain reads EAGVTQSPTHLIKTRGQQATLRCSPISGHTSVYWYQQALGLGLQFLLWYDEGEERNRGNFPPRFSGRQFPNYSSELNVNALELEDSALYLCASSLVGSGYGETQYFGPGTRLLVL.

The chain is built from TRBV4-3 and TRBJ2-3; either TRBD1 or TRBD2 may fit D (5 bases each). V lost 1 base, J lost 9 bases, and 14 bases lay in between. Germline lookup yields CDR1 LGHNA and CDR2 YSLEER. The CDR3 length is 14 residues. DNA of the CDR3: TGCGCCAGCAGCCAAGGGGGGTCCGGGACGACGCAGTATTTT. Protein product: CASSQGGSGTTQYF.

This chain joins TRBV4-1 and TRBJ2-4; D may be TRBD1 (5 bases). The V and J ends lost 5 bases and 0 bases respectively, with 11 bases between them. Germline lookup yields CDR1 MGHRA and CDR2 YSYEKL. This CDR3 comprises 15 residues. As DNA, the CDR3 is TGCGCCAGCAGCTTCTTACAGGTAGCCAAAAACATTCAGTACTTC. It specifies CASSFLQVAKNIQYF.

The CDR3 DNA sequence: TGTGCCAGCAGCGTAGTTGCCCAGGGAGGCGCAGATACGCAGTATTTT. It is translated as CASSVVAQGGADTQYF. The chain is built from TRBV9 and TRBJ2-3; a weak D match, TRBD2 (6 bases). The ends were cut back, 0 bases at V and 4 bases at J, with 15 bases in the middle. CDR3 length: 16 residues. CDR1 is SGDLS and CDR2 is YYNGEE in the germline V gene.

The chain combines TRBV19 with TRBJ2-1, with D unclear. V was pared by 3 bases and J by 5 bases, with 8 bases between. The CDR3 has 13 residues. Per germline, CDR1 LNHDA and CDR2 SQIVND (reference sequence). Here the CDR3 reads CASSIYSHNEQFF. The CDR3 DNA is TGTGCCAGTAGTATTTACAGTCACAATGAGCAGTTCTTC.

This rearrangement joins TRBV7-2 to TRBJ2-1; D is possibly TRBD1 (5 bases). This CDR3 spans 17 amino acids. The V and J ends lost 1 base and 2 bases respectively, with 15 bases between them. CDR1 is SGHTA, CDR2 FQGNSA, per germline. In nucleotides, the CDR3 is TGTGCCAGCAGCTTAGACGTTTGGGGCCACCCCTACAATGAGCAGTTCTTC. Residues: CASSLDVWGHPYNEQFF.

CDR3 sequence reads: CSARLAGDAYEQYF. The CDR3 nucleotides read TGCAGTGCTAGACTAGCGGGAGACGCCTACGAGCAGTACTTC. The rearrangement uses TRBV20-1 and TRBJ2-7; 10 positions agree with TRBD2. There are 14 residues in the CDR3. The V gene's germline CDR1 is DFQATT and CDR2 SNEGSKA (reference sequence). Trimming removed 2 bases from V and 2 bases from J; junction bases left unmatched: 3.

The CDR3 nucleotides read TGTGCCAGCAGTTTACAGGGACGAGAGACCCAGTACTTC. Its protein product is CASSLQGRETQYF. The chain combines TRBV27 with TRBJ2-5; the D call may be TRBD1 or TRBD2 (5 bases each). Trimming left V 2 bases short and J 4 bases short, with 8 bases between. In germline, CDR1 is MNHEY, CDR2 SMNVEV (reference sequence). The CDR3 loop spans 13 amino acids.

The chain combines TRBV2 with TRBJ1-5, with a weak D call TRBD1 (6 bases). V was trimmed by 8 bases and J by 3 bases, leaving 11 bases between them. The germline gives CDR1 SNHLY, CDR2 FYNNEI. This CDR3 is built from 13 residues. CDR3 amino acids: CASLGGYNQPQHF. The CDR3 DNA reads as TGTGCCAGCCTAGGGGGATACAATCAGCCCCAGCATTTT.

V usage is TRBV28 and J usage is TRBJ2-5; D may be TRBD1 (5 bases). V shed 5 bases and J shed 0 bases, with 13 bases lying between them. Germline assignment: CDR1 MDHEN and CDR2 SYDVKM. This CDR3 contains 15 residues. In nucleotides, the CDR3 is TGTGCCAGCAGTCCCCTCAAGACAGACCAAGAGACCCAGTACTTC. As protein: CASSPLKTDQETQYF.

CDR3 residues: CASSLELGSNYGYTF. The CDR3 nucleotides read TGTGCCAGCAGCTTGGAATTGGGCAGCAACTATGGCTACACCTTC. The J gene is TRBJ1-2, the V gene TRBV5-5; D is uncertain. There are 15 residues in the CDR3. Trimming cost V 0 bases and J 2 bases, with 11 bases left between them. Germline values: CDR1 SGHKS, CDR2 YYEKEE (reference sequence).

The chain joins TRBV6-1 to TRBJ2-7, with 7 bases lining up with TRBD1. Trimming removed 3 bases from V and 2 bases from J; junction bases left unmatched: 4. From germline, CDR1 is MNHNS and CDR2 SASEGT. The CDR3 runs 14 residues. CDR3 loop: CASSDYRGTYEQYF. CDR3 DNA sequence: TGTGCCAGCAGTGATTACAGGGGTACCTACGAGCAGTACTTC.

The J gene is TRBJ2-3, the V gene TRBV9; D is unclear. Trimming removed 5 bases from V and 7 bases from J, with 20 bases in between. CDR1 is SGDLS, CDR2 YYNGEE, per germline. This CDR3 is 15 amino acids long. CDR3 region: CASSPVPMMTNTQYF. In DNA, the CDR3 is TGTGCCAGCAGTCCTGTGCCCATGATGACGAATACGCAGTATTTT.

This sequence joins TRBV28 and TRBJ2-7, with TRBD2 matching over 12 bases. J lost 12 bases, V lost 5 bases, and 17 bases had no gene match. CDR3 length: 16 amino acids. Germline values: CDR1 MDHEN, CDR2 SYDVKM. For the CDR3, the DNA is TGTGCCAGCAGTCCCCGCTTTGGGCTAGCGGGGGGGAGACGGTACTTC. This sequence encodes CASSPRFGLAGGRRYF.

This clonotype was counted a single time. V gene TRBV20-1 combines with J gene TRBJ2-7; D remains unclear. Germline-derived CDR1 and CDR2 are DFQATT and SNEGSKA (reference sequence). The CDR3 is 14 residues long. The CDR3 region has the DNA TGCACCCCTGGAGAGGACCTAAGCTCCTACGAGCAGTACTTC. It is translated as CTPGEDLSSYEQYF.

This chain connects TRBV4-3 to TRBJ1-1; tentative D call: TRBD1 (6 bases). Germline CDR1 reads LGHNA; CDR2 reads YSLEER. CDR3 size: 12 residues. Trimming pared 1 base from V and 7 bases from J, leaving 7 bases between. CDR3 DNA: TGCGCCAGCAGCCAAGGGGGGCTTGAAGCTTTCTTT. Protein sequence: CASSQGGLEAFF.

The chain recombines TRBV6-1 with TRBJ1-2; D is uncertain. The germline gives CDR1 MNHNS, CDR2 SASEGT. This CDR3 comprises 15 residues. V was shortened by 6 bases and J by 2 bases, with 16 bases between the two germline ends. The CDR3 is CASRRKTVPNYGYTF. The CDR3 region has the DNA TGTGCCAGCAGGCGGAAAACAGTTCCAAACTATGGCTACACCTTC.

This chain connects TRBV7-6 to TRBJ2-7, with 10 bases aligning to TRBD1. The ends lost 5 bases at V and 4 bases at J; junction bases unmatched: 5. Germline loops: CDR1 SGHVS, CDR2 FNYEAQ. This CDR3 has 14 residues. The chain's CDR3 is CASSPTGGEYEQYF. DNA of the CDR3: TGTGCCAGCAGCCCGACAGGGGGCGAGTACGAGCAGTACTTC.